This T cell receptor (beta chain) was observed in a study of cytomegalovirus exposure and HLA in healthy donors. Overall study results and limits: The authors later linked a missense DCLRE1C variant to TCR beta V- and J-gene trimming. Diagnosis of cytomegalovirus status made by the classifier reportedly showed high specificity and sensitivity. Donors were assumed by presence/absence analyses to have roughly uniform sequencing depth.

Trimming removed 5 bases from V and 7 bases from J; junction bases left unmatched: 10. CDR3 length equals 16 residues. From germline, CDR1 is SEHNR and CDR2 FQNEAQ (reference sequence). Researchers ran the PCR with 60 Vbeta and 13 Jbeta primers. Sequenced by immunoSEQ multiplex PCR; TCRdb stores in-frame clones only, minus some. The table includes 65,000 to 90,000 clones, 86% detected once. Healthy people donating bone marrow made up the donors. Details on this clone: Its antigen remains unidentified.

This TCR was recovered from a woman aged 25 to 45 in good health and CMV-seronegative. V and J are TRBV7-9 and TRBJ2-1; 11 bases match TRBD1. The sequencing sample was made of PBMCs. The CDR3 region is CASSAPGTGGRNEQFF. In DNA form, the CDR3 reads TGTGCCAGCAGCGCCCCCGGGACAGGGGGGAGGAATGAGCAGTTCTTC.